This T cell receptor beta chain was recovered during a study of control samples from healthy donors and cancer patients. The CDR3 length is 15 residues. Unmatched junction bases numbered 6, after V lost 2 bases and J lost 6 bases. Germline CDR1 LGHDT, CDR2 YNNKEL (reference sequence). Clones were read by immunoSEQ multiplex PCR, and TCRdb kept only the in-frame ones, dropping some. This sample has 120,000 or so clones, with approximately 87% found just once. V usage is TRBV3-1 (or the pseudogene TRBV3-2) and J usage is TRBJ1-2, with 10 bases that match TRBD1. Material: blood. The receptor's source is a young man in good health. This CDR3 is CASSQRRGQGNGYTF. The CDR3 DNA sequence: TGTGCCAGCAGCCAACGAAGGGGACAGGGGAATGGCTACACCTTC.